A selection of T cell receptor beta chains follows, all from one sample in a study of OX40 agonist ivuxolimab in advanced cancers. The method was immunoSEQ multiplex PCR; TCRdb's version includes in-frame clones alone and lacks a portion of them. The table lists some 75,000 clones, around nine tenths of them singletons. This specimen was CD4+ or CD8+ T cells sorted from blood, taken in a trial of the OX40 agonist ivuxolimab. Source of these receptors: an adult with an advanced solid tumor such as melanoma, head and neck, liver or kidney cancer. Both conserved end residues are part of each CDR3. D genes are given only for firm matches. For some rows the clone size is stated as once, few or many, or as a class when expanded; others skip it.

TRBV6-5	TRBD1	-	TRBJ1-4	TGTGCCAGCAGGGGGGCCAGGGGGCAAGATGAAAAACTGTTTTTT	CASRGARGQDEKLFF
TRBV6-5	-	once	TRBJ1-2	TGTGCCAGCAGTTACTCGATCGAACAGCGGGGTGGCTACACCTTC	CASSYSIEQRGGYTF
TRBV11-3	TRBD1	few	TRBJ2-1	TGTGCCAGCGCCCAGGGGGCTTACAATGAGCAGTTCTTC	CASAQGAYNEQFF
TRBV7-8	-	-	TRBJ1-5	TGTGCCAGCAGCTTAAGGGGAGATCAGCCCCAGCATTTT	CASSLRGDQPQHF
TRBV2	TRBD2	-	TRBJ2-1	TGTGCCAGCAGTGAAGGGACTAGCGGGGGGGTCAATGAGCAGTTCTTC	CASSEGTSGGVNEQFF
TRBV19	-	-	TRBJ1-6	TGTGCCAGTACGAGGGCGCCTATGGATAATTCACCCCTCCACTTT	CASTRAPMDNSPLHF
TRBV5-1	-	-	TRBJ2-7	TGCGCCAGCAGCTTGGCCTACGAGCAGTACTTC	CASSLAYEQYF
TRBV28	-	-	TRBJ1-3	TGTGCCAGCAGAACGCCGAGCATGGGCGACACCATATATTTT	CASRTPSMGDTIYF
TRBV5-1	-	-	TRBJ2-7	TGCGCCAGCAGCTTGGGGAGAGATACCTACGAGCAGTACTTC	CASSLGRDTYEQYF
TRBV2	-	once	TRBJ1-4	TGTGCCACCTCGTCGGGGTACGAAAAACTGTTTTTT	CATSSGYEKLFF
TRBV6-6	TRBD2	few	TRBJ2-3	TGTGCCAGCAGCTCTCCGGGACTAGCGGATAATACGCAGTATTTT	CASSSPGLADNTQYF
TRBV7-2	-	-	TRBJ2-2	TGTGCCAGCAGCGCCCCTCCCACAACCTCGAACACCGGGGAGCTGTTTTTT	CASSAPPTTSNTGELFF
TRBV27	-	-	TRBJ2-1	TGTGCCAGCAGTGGGGAATATAGACGACCGAACAATGAGCAGTTCTTC	CASSGEYRRPNNEQFF
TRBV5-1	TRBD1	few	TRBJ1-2	TGCGCCAGCAGCTTGGAAGAGACAGGGAGTGGCTACACCTTC	CASSLEETGSGYTF
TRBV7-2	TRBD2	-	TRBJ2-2	TGTGCCAGCAGCTTGGGTACTAGCGGGAGCGGGACCGGGGAGCTGTTTTTT	CASSLGTSGSGTGELFF
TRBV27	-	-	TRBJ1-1	TGTGCCAGCAGTTTTCCAGGGGAAACTGAAGCTTTCTTT	CASSFPGETEAFF
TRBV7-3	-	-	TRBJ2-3	TGTGCCAGCAGCCCCCAGGGACTTTCAGATACGCAGTATTTT	CASSPQGLSDTQYF